Following are 28 T cell receptor beta chains from one sample sequenced in a study of blood T cell repertoires in COVID-19. The method was immunoSEQ multiplex PCR; TCRdb's version includes in-frame clones alone and lacks a portion of them. The sample records about 160,000 clones, about 85% being singletons. The sequenced sample was peripheral blood. Every receptor here comes from a human donor with acute or convalescent COVID-19. The donor label of this sample is uncertain.

The chain uses TRBV15 and TRBJ2-1, with 14 nucleotides matching TRBD2. This CDR3 comprises 20 residues. Trimming at V came to 0 bases and at J to 1 base, leaving 8 bases not matched to a gene. Germline V gene data show CDR1 as LNHNV and CDR2 as YYDKDF (reference sequence). The CDR3 DNA reads TGTGCCACCAGCAGAGAACGACTAGCGGGGGGGCCTGTATCCTACAATGAGCAGTTCTTC. Amino acid sequence: CATSRERLAGGPVSYNEQFF.

The chain joins TRBV7-3 to TRBJ1-1; TRBD1 matches at 8 bases. This CDR3 region has 16 residues. The V segment lost 3 bases and the J segment 3 bases; nucleotides outside the gene matches: 9. Germline lookup yields CDR1 SGHTA and CDR2 FQGTGA. CDR3 coding DNA: TGTGCCAGCAGCTTGACAGGGGTAGGGCGGGACACTGAAGCTTTCTTT. This gives the protein CASSLTGVGRDTEAFF.

The chain couples TRBV19 to TRBJ1-2, with TRBD1 as a possible D gene (5 bases). Trimming removed 3 bases from V and 7 bases from J, with 9 bases in between. The germline V gene encodes CDR1 LNHDA and CDR2 SQIVND (reference sequence). There are 12 residues in the CDR3. CDR3 DNA: TGTGCCAGTAGTATTACGCAGGGTGGCTACACCTTC. This codes for CASSITQGGYTF.

V is TRBV10-3 and J is TRBJ2-3, with 16 positions matching TRBD2. V was pared by 10 bases and J by 8 bases, with 9 bases of the junction left unmatched. Germline V gene lookup returns CDR1 ENHRY and CDR2 SYGVKD. The length of the CDR3 is 15 residues. The DNA for the CDR3 is TGTGCCACACAGGGACTAGCGGGGGGGCGAGGTACGCAGTATTTT. This gives the protein CATQGLAGGRGTQYF.

The chain has TRBV15 and TRBJ1-2; D call uncertain. Germline V gene lookup returns CDR1 LNHNV and CDR2 YYDKDF (reference sequence). The CDR3 spans 13 residues. The V gene lost 0 bases and the J gene lost 5 bases, with 7 bases spanning the gap. The CDR3 protein is CATSREQAYGYTF. CDR3 bases: TGTGCCACCAGCAGAGAGCAGGCGTATGGCTACACCTTC.

This rearrangement joins TRBV12-3 or TRBV12-4 to TRBJ2-1; D uncertain. Trimming pared 6 bases from V and 8 bases from J, leaving 8 bases between. The CDR3 is 11 residues long. CDR3 sequence (DNA): TGTGCCAGCAGGTCCTTTGATGAGCAGTTCTTC. Its translation: CASRSFDEQFF.

V usage is TRBV27 and J usage is TRBJ1-2, with D perhaps matching TRBD1 (5 bases). CDR3 size: 12 residues. Germline V CDR1 and CDR2: MNHEY, SMNVEV (reference sequence). V dropped 3 bases and J dropped 8 bases, with 10 bases sitting between them. The CDR3 protein is CASSLGGKGYTF. The CDR3 DNA sequence: TGTGCCAGCAGTTTGGGGGGAAAGGGCTACACCTTC.

This clone was seen only once. The chain combines TRBV30 with TRBJ1-5, with D perhaps TRBD1 (6 bases). CDR3 length: 11 residues. Per the germline V gene, CDR1 is GTSNPN and CDR2 is SVGIG (reference sequence). CDR3 DNA sequence: TGTGCTGCAACAGGGAATCAGCCCCAGCATTTT. This codes for CAATGNQPQHF.

V usage is TRBV5-1 and J usage is TRBJ2-5; a possible D gene is TRBD1 (5 bases). Trimming shortened V by 0 bases and J by 5 bases, and 14 bases separated the two germline ends. CDR1 SGHRS and CDR2 YFSETQ come from the germline V gene. This CDR3 contains 15 residues. CDR3 coding DNA: TGCGCCAGCAGCTTGGCCGGGCAGGGTATGGAGACCCAGTACTTC. This translates into CASSLAGQGMETQYF. The variable domain in full, with the rest retrieved from reference TRBV5-1 and TRBJ2-5, is KAGVTQTPRYLIKTRGQQVTLSCSPISGHRSVSWYQQTPGQGLQFLFEYFSETQRNKGNFPGRFSGRQFSNSRSEMNVSTLELGDSALYLCASSLAGQGMETQYFGPGTRLLVL.

The count of this clone is one. The chain couples TRBV3-1 (or the pseudogene TRBV3-2) to TRBJ1-2, with D perhaps matching TRBD1 (5 bases). The germline gives CDR1 LGHDT, CDR2 YNNKEL (reference sequence). This CDR3 spans 15 amino acids. Between the trimmed V and J ends, which lost 1 base and 5 bases, there was a span of 14 bases. The CDR3 DNA reads TGTGCCAGCAGCCAAGGGCCAGGGTCCCTGTATGGCTACACCTTC. Amino acid sequence: CASSQGPGSLYGYTF.

This clone was picked up a small number of times. V is TRBV19 and J is TRBJ1-2, with TRBD1 identical over 8 bases. The CDR3 totals 15 residues. After removal of 7 bases from V and 7 bases from J, the junction contained 14 bases not matched to a gene. In germline, CDR1 is LNHDA, CDR2 SQIVND (reference sequence). Here the CDR3 reads CASKNFQGALAGYTF. The CDR3 DNA sequence: TGTGCCAGTAAGAACTTCCAGGGGGCTCTTGCTGGCTACACCTTC.

Ten or more counts support this clone. The V gene is TRBV7-7, the J gene TRBJ2-2, with 7 bases identical to TRBD2. Germline V gene sequence: CDR1 SSHAT, CDR2 FNYEAQ (reference sequence). The CDR3 spans 16 residues. Trimming removed 3 bases from V and 7 bases from J; junction bases left unmatched: 11. This CDR3 is CASSLTSSHNVGELFF. The CDR3 region has the DNA TGTGCCAGCAGCTTGACTAGCTCCCATAATGTCGGGGAGCTGTTTTTT.

V is TRBV15 and J is TRBJ1-5, with 10 bases identical to TRBD1. Germline lookup yields CDR1 LNHNV and CDR2 YYDKDF (reference sequence). With 1 base clipped from V and 2 bases from J, the junction kept 2 bases outside the gene matches. The CDR3 covers 16 residues. CDR3 sequence: CATSRAGQGGNQPQHF. In DNA, the CDR3 is TGTGCCACCAGCAGAGCCGGACAGGGGGGCAATCAGCCCCAGCATTTT.

This rearrangement joins TRBV7-3 to TRBJ2-1; 10 nucleotides match TRBD2. The CDR3 contains 14 residues. With 8 bases clipped from V and 3 bases from J, the junction kept 4 bases outside the gene matches. The germline CDR1 and CDR2 sequences are SGHTA and FQGTGA. The CDR3 is CASRPSGGYNEQFF. The DNA for the CDR3 is TGTGCCAGCCGGCCTAGCGGGGGCTACAATGAGCAGTTCTTC.

V is TRBV3-1 (or the pseudogene TRBV3-2) and J is TRBJ2-1; D is possibly TRBD2 (7 bases). The length of the CDR3 is 16 residues. Germline lookup yields CDR1 LGHDT and CDR2 YNNKEL (reference sequence). The V gene lost 4 bases and the J gene lost 8 bases, with 21 bases spanning the gap. CDR3 coding DNA: TGTGCCAGCAGCCGTGATACGGGGGGCCACTCGGATGAGCAGTTCTTC. It yields the protein CASSRDTGGHSDEQFF.

The V call is TRBV3-1 (or the pseudogene TRBV3-2), the J call TRBJ1-1, with a possible D match to TRBD1 (5 bases). The CDR3 length is 16 residues. The germline V gene encodes CDR1 LGHDT and CDR2 YNNKEL (reference sequence). Trimming stripped 0 bases from V and 10 bases from J, with 21 bases between. The CDR3 sequence: CASSQDRRDKGLGAFF. The CDR3 nucleotides read TGTGCCAGCAGCCAAGATCGCCGAGACAAGGGACTGGGAGCTTTCTTT.

This sequence joins TRBV19 and TRBJ1-5; 12 bases line up with TRBD1. The CDR3 extends over 17 amino acids. Germline V gene sequence: CDR1 LNHDA, CDR2 SQIVND (reference sequence). With V trimmed by 1 base and J by 7 bases, 8 bases remained unmatched. The CDR3 sequence: CASSIGAGQGARQPQHF. The CDR3 DNA reads TGTGCCAGTAGTATAGGTGCGGGACAGGGGGCTCGGCAGCCCCAGCATTTT. The variable domain in full, with the rest retrieved from reference TRBV19 and TRBJ1-5, is DGGITQSPKYLFRKEGQNVTLSCEQNLNHDAMYWYRQDPGQGLRLIYYSQIVNDFQKGDIAEGYSVSREKKESFPLTVTSAQKNPTAFYLCASSIGAGQGARQPQHFGDGTRLSIL.

This chain joins TRBV6-2 or TRBV6-3 and TRBJ2-1; 9 nucleotides align to TRBD1. The CDR3 has 16 amino acids. Germline CDR1 MNHEY, CDR2 SVGEGT. The V and J ends lost 2 bases and 6 bases, in that order; junction bases with no gene match: 8. CDR3 amino acids: CASSYLGQGLGNEQFF. The CDR3 nucleotides read TGTGCCAGCAGTTACCTGGGACAGGGCCTGGGCAATGAGCAGTTCTTC.

This rearrangement joins TRBV7-3 to TRBJ2-4; possible D gene TRBD1, 6 bases. CDR3 length: 16 residues. V shed 5 bases and J shed 0 bases, with 14 bases lying between them. Looked up from germline, CDR1 is SGHTA and CDR2 is FQGTGA. CDR3 DNA: TGTGCCAGCAGCCCTGGACAGCTGCTAGCCAAAAACATTCAGTACTTC. It is translated as CASSPGQLLAKNIQYF.

J is TRBJ1-2 and V is TRBV29-1; a possible D gene is TRBD1 (5 bases). The CDR3 is 13 residues long. With 6 bases removed from V and 7 bases from J, the gap between germline ends came to 18 bases. Germline-derived CDR1 and CDR2 are SQVTM and ANQGSEA. The CDR3: CSVDMGLFAGYTF. In DNA form, the CDR3 reads TGCAGCGTCGATATGGGGCTCTTCGCTGGCTACACCTTC. The whole variable domain, filled in from reference TRBV29-1 and TRBJ1-2, reads SAVISQKPSRDICQRGTSLTIQCQVDSQVTMMFWYRQQPGQSLTLIATANQGSEATYESGFVIDKFPISRPNLTFSTLTVSNMSPEDSSIYLCSVDMGLFAGYTFGSGTRLTVV.

The DNA for the CDR3 is TGCGCCAGCAGCCAAGATTACGGGAACACTGAAGCTTTCTTT. This codes for CASSQDYGNTEAFF. The rearrangement joins TRBV4-3 to TRBJ1-1; D not certain. Trimming shortened V by 0 bases and J by 1 base, and 6 bases separated the two germline ends. The germline CDR1 and CDR2 sequences are LGHNA and YSLEER. The CDR3 is 14 residues long.

The chain carries TRBV6-2 or TRBV6-3 and TRBJ1-2, with TRBD1 matching over 7 bases. The ends lost 2 bases at V and 4 bases at J; junction bases unmatched: 4. This CDR3 has 14 amino acids. Germline lookup yields CDR1 MNHEY and CDR2 SVGEGT. CDR3 sequence (DNA): TGTGCCAGCAGTTACCGACAGGGAACCTATGGCTACACCTTC. It specifies CASSYRQGTYGYTF.

As for this clone: Other DNA sequences in the same sample also yield this CDR3. V usage is TRBV5-1 and J usage is TRBJ1-4, with D unresolved. Germline CDR1 reads SGHRS; CDR2 reads YFSETQ. V was pared by 0 bases and J by 0 bases, with 6 bases between. This CDR3 spans 15 amino acids. The CDR3 spells CASSLAGSTNEKLFF. CDR3 in DNA: TGCGCCAGCAGCTTGGCGGGGTCAACTAATGAAAAACTGTTTTTT. Filled out from reference TRBV5-1 and TRBJ1-4, the complete variable domain reads KAGVTQTPRYLIKTRGQQVTLSCSPISGHRSVSWYQQTPGQGLQFLFEYFSETQRNKGNFPGRFSGRQFSNSRSEMNVSTLELGDSALYLCASSLAGSTNEKLFFGSGTQLSVL.

This chain uses TRBV14 with TRBJ1-6, with D hard to call. Germline values: CDR1 SGHDN, CDR2 FVKESK. The V end lost 3 bases, the J end lost 10 bases, and 4 bases lay between the germline ends. The CDR3 is 11 amino acids. In DNA form, the CDR3 reads TGTGCCAGCAGCCAGCGCTCACCCCTCCACTTT. Translation: CASSQRSPLHF.

There are many counts of this clone. The rearrangement links TRBV5-4 to TRBJ1-3; 8 bases are a match to TRBD1. Germline CDR1 and CDR2: SGHNT and YYREEE (reference sequence). This CDR3 is 16 amino acids long. V lost 4 bases, J lost 3 bases, and 9 bases stayed unmatched. DNA for the CDR3: TGTGCCAGCAGCAACCGACAGGGGCTGGGTGGAAACACCATATATTTT. Its protein is CASSNRQGLGGNTIYF.

The J gene is TRBJ2-7, the V gene TRBV7-2, with 8 bases fitting TRBD2. Unmatched junction bases numbered 6, after V lost 0 bases and J lost 2 bases. The germline V gene has CDR1 SGHTA and CDR2 FQGNSA. This CDR3 region has 16 residues. The CDR3 DNA sequence: TGTGCCAGCAGCTTAGCGGGGACTAGTCCTCCCTACGAGCAGTACTTC. This codes for CASSLAGTSPPYEQYF.

The chain employs TRBV11-3 and TRBJ1-3; a possible D gene is TRBD1 (6 bases). Germline V lookup: CDR1 SGHNT, CDR2 YENEEA. V lost 1 base, J lost 8 bases, and 15 bases lay in between. The CDR3 has 15 residues. CDR3 residues: CASSLGPGEYDTIYF. The DNA for the CDR3 is TGTGCCAGCAGCTTAGGGCCAGGGGAGTACGACACCATATATTTT.

J is TRBJ2-3 and V is TRBV27, with D possibly TRBD2 on 5 matching bases. CDR3 length: 16 amino acids. CDR1 and CDR2 (germline): MNHEY, SMNVEV (reference sequence). V shed 5 bases and J shed 1 base, with 16 bases lying between them. The CDR3 is CASSPARAGGTDTQYF. The CDR3, as DNA: TGTGCCAGCAGTCCGGCCCGAGCCGGGGGCACAGATACGCAGTATTTT.